The rows below give T cell receptor beta chains drawn from one sample of a study of T cell responses to AZD1222 COVID-19 vaccine. Some clones are missing from TCRdb's copy, which holds only in-frame ones; the method was immunoSEQ multiplex PCR. This table has some 130,000 clones, around 84% appearing once. Sample: peripheral blood, taken on day 0 of AZD1222 vaccination. These receptors came from an adult in good health. The conserved cysteine and the conserved F or W are not part of the CDR3 here.

>TRBJ2-7|TRBV28|10
ASSTVLDEQY
>TRBJ1-6|TRBV19|14
ASTPGHSDTNSPLH
>TRBJ2-1|TRBV7-2|12
ASSFRTGGNEQF
>TRBJ2-5|TRBV10-3|10
AISEAQETQY
>TRBJ2-3|TRBV7-2|13
ASSRLGGGTDTQY
>TRBJ1-4|TRBV10-1|13
ASSPQGWANEKLF
>TRBJ1-1|TRBV10-2|11
ASIRGKNTEAF
>TRBJ1-1|TRBV6-5|11
ASSYSMGTEAF
>TRBJ1-6|TRBV5-8|15
ASSPWLVRTDNSPLH
>TRBJ1-4|TRBV6-5|13
ASSYGGGVVEKLF
>TRBJ2-3|TRBV9|15
ASSVGLAGGSTDTQY
>TRBJ1-3|TRBV6-5|12
ASSYRVSGNTIY
>TRBJ2-2|TRBV5-1|12
ASSLSASGEELF
>TRBJ1-6|TRBV28|12
ASRQPGQEGSLH
>TRBJ2-3|TRBV28|14
ASSPMTGVSTDTQY
>TRBJ1-1|TRBV6-5|10
ASSYGGTEAF
>TRBJ2-3|TRBV5-1|14
ASSLGIQQSTDTQY
>TRBJ2-4|TRBV5-6|13
ASSSGGAGENIQY
>TRBJ2-7|TRBV7-6|11
ASSPGQGYEQY
>TRBJ1-1|TRBV3-1/TRBV3-2|13
ASSQGTGWPTEAF
>TRBJ1-5|TRBV7-2|14
ASSPRDTFSNQPQH
>TRBJ2-1|TRBV11-2|12
ASSLMSVWGEQF
>TRBJ2-2|TRBV6-6|13
ASSYRSPGAGELF
>TRBJ2-7|TRBV20-1|11
SASLVFAYEQY
>TRBJ2-5|TRBV28|15
ASSSGRKDTTQETQY
>TRBJ1-6|TRBV28|14
ASRRQTGTDNSPLH
>TRBJ2-4|TRBV6-5|13
ASSLGTLAKNIQY
>TRBJ2-5|TRBV18|11
ASTTGLVETQY
>TRBJ1-2|TRBV4-3|13
ASSQDYGGMSGYT
>TRBJ1-6|TRBV6-5|13
ATRRGQFNNSPLH
>TRBJ2-7|TRBV6-5|10
ATGWGNYEQY
>TRBJ2-3|TRBV6-2/TRBV6-3|12
ASSYSTGTDTQY
>TRBJ1-1|TRBV2|15
ASSEIQGRGLNTEAF
>TRBJ2-7|TRBV29-1|13
SVYPLLAGGLEQY
>TRBJ2-3|TRBV10-1|10
ATSRDLDTQY
>TRBJ2-7|TRBV5-6|16
ASSLAGTSGGDLYEQY
>TRBJ2-7|TRBV19|14
ASRSNHGRSSYEQY
>TRBJ2-1|TRBV5-1|20
ASSLLGPGGGALPRGNNEQF
>TRBJ2-7|TRBV7-2|14
ASSFAAGGSGLEQY
>TRBJ2-7|TRBV24-1|13
ATSVGTLSSYEQY
>TRBJ2-3|TRBV4-1|15
ASSQDGAGGPPDTQY
>TRBJ2-7|TRBV5-1|12
ASSLVAGPYEQY
>TRBJ1-6|TRBV7-2|15
ASSLRGGSSYNSPLH
>TRBJ1-6|TRBV18|13
ASSPRDRGNSPLH
>TRBJ1-6|TRBV19|10
ASSARGSPLH
>TRBJ1-4|TRBV4-3|15
ASSQVRGDASNEKLF
>TRBJ1-4|TRBV7-3|13
ASSLNPGASEKLF
>TRBJ1-1|TRBV6-6|11
ASRITGNTEAF
>TRBJ1-3|TRBV6-2/TRBV6-3|13
ASSLVGQRGNTIY
>TRBJ2-7|TRBV9|13
ASSVEGGRSYEQY
>TRBJ2-5|TRBV10-3|12
AIRPGGSEETQY
>TRBJ2-1|TRBV14|13
ASSQWDRDNNEQF
>TRBJ1-2|TRBV6-1|13
ASRVRMDVDYGYT
>TRBJ2-7|TRBV11-2|11
ASSLEPGYEQY
>TRBJ1-1|TRBV5-1|14
ASSLSPGVMNTEAF